A selection of T cell receptor beta chains follows, all from one sample in a study of identical twins. MiXCR, run by TCRdb on the 5' RACE reads, gives a single entry per CDR3 protein. The repertoire holds around 100,000 distinct CDR3 sequences, with roughly 6% as singletons. Sequenced input: memory T cells sorted from blood. Receptor source: a woman aged 50 to 60 in good health. CDR3s include the opening cysteine and the closing phenylalanine or tryptophan. The order of the fields is CDR3 protein, CDR3 DNA, V gene, J gene, clone size, D gene. D genes are given only for firm matches. Expanded clones are given a class, and other clones once, few, many or no size at all.

CDR3 protein: CASSPGLAANEQFF; CDR3 DNA: TGTGCCAGCAGCCCAGGACTAGCGGCCAATGAGCAGTTCTTC; V gene: TRBV3-1; J gene: TRBJ2-1; clone size: many; D gene: TRBD2
CDR3 protein: CASSVGTSGVTQYF; CDR3 DNA: TGTGCCAGCAGCGTGGGGACTAGCGGGGTGACCCAGTACTTC; V gene: TRBV2; J gene: TRBJ2-5; clone size: few; D gene: TRBD2
CDR3 protein: CSASPTSGRGETQYF; CDR3 DNA: TGCAGTGCTAGCCCGACTAGCGGGAGAGGGGAGACCCAGTACTTC; V gene: TRBV20-1; J gene: TRBJ2-5; clone size: many; D gene: TRBD2
CDR3 protein: CSAADSFREETQYF; CDR3 DNA: TGCAGTGCAGCAGACTCTTTCCGGGAAGAGACCCAGTACTTC; V gene: TRBV20-1; J gene: TRBJ2-5; clone size: .; D gene: .
CDR3 protein: CSARPLAGDPDTQYF; CDR3 DNA: TGCAGTGCTAGACCTCTAGCGGGAGATCCAGATACGCAGTATTTT; V gene: TRBV20-1; J gene: TRBJ2-3; clone size: .; D gene: TRBD2
CDR3 protein: CASSRNPGQGSYEQYF; CDR3 DNA: TGTGCCAGCAGCCGGAACCCGGGACAGGGATCCTACGAGCAGTACTTC; V gene: TRBV11-3; J gene: TRBJ2-7; clone size: .; D gene: TRBD1
CDR3 protein: CASSIGQVEETQYF; CDR3 DNA: TGTGCCAGCAGCATCGGACAGGTTGAAGAGACCCAGTACTTC; V gene: TRBV5-4; J gene: TRBJ2-5; clone size: many; D gene: TRBD1
CDR3 protein: CASSPAVTDTQYF; CDR3 DNA: TGTGCCAGCTCACCCGCAGTCACAGATACGCAGTATTTT; V gene: TRBV18; J gene: TRBJ2-3; clone size: many; D gene: .
CDR3 protein: CASSRGTDTQYF; CDR3 DNA: TGTGCCAGCAGTAGAGGCACAGATACGCAGTATTTT; V gene: TRBV12-3/TRBV12-4; J gene: TRBJ2-3; clone size: many; D gene: .
CDR3 protein: CASSLTGGEKLFF; CDR3 DNA: TGCGCCAGCAGCTTGACTGGGGGCGAAAAACTGTTTTTT; V gene: TRBV5-1; J gene: TRBJ1-4; clone size: many; D gene: .
CDR3 protein: CASIPYEGQVTDTQYF; CDR3 DNA: TGTGCCAGCATCCCTTACGAGGGACAGGTAACAGATACGCAGTATTTT; V gene: TRBV6-6; J gene: TRBJ2-3; clone size: .; D gene: TRBD1
CDR3 protein: CASKEGRFSPLHF; CDR3 DNA: TGTGCCAGCAAGGAGGGCAGGTTTTCACCCCTCCACTTT; V gene: TRBV12-3/TRBV12-4; J gene: TRBJ1-6; clone size: many; D gene: .
CDR3 protein: CSARGDYEQYF; CDR3 DNA: TGCAGTGCTAGAGGGGACTACGAGCAGTACTTC; V gene: TRBV20-1; J gene: TRBJ2-7; clone size: many; D gene: .
CDR3 protein: CASSRPESARETQYF; CDR3 DNA: TGCGCCAGCAGCCGACCCGAGTCCGCCCGAGAGACCCAGTACTTC; V gene: TRBV4-1; J gene: TRBJ2-5; clone size: many; D gene: .
CDR3 protein: CASSLAGAGNTIYF; CDR3 DNA: TGCGCCAGCAGCTTGGCAGGGGCTGGAAACACCATATATTTT; V gene: TRBV5-1; J gene: TRBJ1-3; clone size: many; D gene: .
CDR3 protein: CASSMYPGTEDGYTF; CDR3 DNA: TGTGCCAGCAGTATGTACCCGGGGACAGAGGACGGCTACACCTTC; V gene: TRBV28; J gene: TRBJ1-2; clone size: many; D gene: TRBD1
CDR3 protein: CATTKDRGDYGYTF; CDR3 DNA: TGTGCCACCACGAAGGACAGGGGAGACTATGGCTACACCTTC; V gene: TRBV10-3; J gene: TRBJ1-2; clone size: many; D gene: TRBD1
CDR3 protein: CATTGVGDTEAFF; CDR3 DNA: TGTGCCACTACAGGGGTCGGGGACACTGAAGCTTTCTTT; V gene: TRBV24-1; J gene: TRBJ1-1; clone size: few; D gene: TRBD1
CDR3 protein: CSASQGPIYEQYF; CDR3 DNA: TGCAGTGCGAGTCAGGGGCCTATCTACGAGCAGTACTTC; V gene: TRBV20-1; J gene: TRBJ2-7; clone size: many; D gene: .
CDR3 protein: CASSPGQGSEQFF; CDR3 DNA: TGTGCCAGCAGCCCAGGACAGGGTTCGGAGCAGTTCTTC; V gene: TRBV7-2; J gene: TRBJ2-1; clone size: .; D gene: TRBD1
CDR3 protein: CASSDQALTGNTIYF; CDR3 DNA: TGTGCCAGCAGTGATCAGGCCCTGACTGGAAACACCATATATTTT; V gene: TRBV2; J gene: TRBJ1-3; clone size: .; D gene: .
CDR3 protein: CASSYSYGRGMNTEAFF; CDR3 DNA: TGTGCCAGCAGTTACTCGTACGGGAGGGGCATGAACACTGAAGCTTTCTTT; V gene: TRBV6-5; J gene: TRBJ1-1; clone size: few; D gene: .
CDR3 protein: CASSLLGQGPDEQFF; CDR3 DNA: TGTGCCAGCAGCTTACTGGGACAGGGCCCAGATGAGCAGTTCTTC; V gene: TRBV11-2; J gene: TRBJ2-1; clone size: many; D gene: TRBD1
CDR3 protein: CASSLGGASYNEQFF; CDR3 DNA: TGCGCCAGCAGCTTGGGAGGGGCAAGCTACAATGAGCAGTTCTTC; V gene: TRBV5-1; J gene: TRBJ2-1; clone size: .; D gene: .
CDR3 protein: CSARDGTSGTYEQYF; CDR3 DNA: TGCAGTGCTAGGGACGGGACTAGCGGGACTTACGAGCAGTACTTC; V gene: TRBV20-1; J gene: TRBJ2-7; clone size: few; D gene: TRBD2
CDR3 protein: CASSFSIREGRDTQYF; CDR3 DNA: TGTGCCAGCAGCTTTAGCATCCGGGAGGGCCGGGATACGCAGTATTTT; V gene: TRBV7-6; J gene: TRBJ2-3; clone size: .; D gene: TRBD2
CDR3 protein: CASSLTSGRAYNGELFF; CDR3 DNA: TGTGCCAGCAGCTTAACGAGCGGGAGGGCCTATAACGGGGAGCTGTTTTTT; V gene: TRBV11-2; J gene: TRBJ2-2; clone size: many; D gene: TRBD2
CDR3 protein: CASSALAGSYNEQFF; CDR3 DNA: TGTGCCAGCAGCGCTCTAGCGGGGTCCTACAATGAGCAGTTCTTC; V gene: TRBV6-4; J gene: TRBJ2-1; clone size: medium-sized; D gene: TRBD2
CDR3 protein: CAIRGTSGSSYNEQFF; CDR3 DNA: TGTGCCATCAGGGGGACTAGCGGGAGCTCCTACAATGAGCAGTTCTTC; V gene: TRBV10-3; J gene: TRBJ2-1; clone size: many; D gene: TRBD2
CDR3 protein: CASSPLDSPYEQYF; CDR3 DNA: TGTGCCAGCAGCCCTTTGGACAGCCCCTACGAGCAGTACTTC; V gene: TRBV12-1; J gene: TRBJ2-7; clone size: few; D gene: .
CDR3 protein: CAWSGGPTEAFF; CDR3 DNA: TGTGCCTGGAGTGGAGGGCCCACTGAAGCTTTCTTT; V gene: TRBV30; J gene: TRBJ1-1; clone size: few; D gene: .
CDR3 protein: CAWSSTRQGVEAFF; CDR3 DNA: TGTGCCTGGAGTTCAACAAGACAGGGGGTAGAAGCTTTCTTT; V gene: TRBV30; J gene: TRBJ1-1; clone size: few; D gene: TRBD1
CDR3 protein: CSVDVGLGRDEKLFF; CDR3 DNA: TGCAGCGTTGACGTCGGGCTGGGAAGGGATGAAAAACTGTTTTTT; V gene: TRBV29-1; J gene: TRBJ1-4; clone size: .; D gene: .
CDR3 protein: CASRSVQGDYEQYF; CDR3 DNA: TGTGCCAGCAGGTCCGTTCAGGGGGACTACGAGCAGTACTTC; V gene: TRBV6-5; J gene: TRBJ2-7; clone size: many; D gene: TRBD1
CDR3 protein: CASSLDGPRYGYTF; CDR3 DNA: TGTGCCAGCAGCTTAGACGGGCCGAGGTATGGCTACACCTTC; V gene: TRBV7-8; J gene: TRBJ1-2; clone size: .; D gene: .
CDR3 protein: CSVEEGLALNNEQFF; CDR3 DNA: TGCAGCGTTGAAGAAGGCCTAGCGCTTAACAATGAGCAGTTCTTC; V gene: TRBV29-1; J gene: TRBJ2-1; clone size: many; D gene: .
CDR3 protein: CASSQVGGVNEQFF; CDR3 DNA: TGCGCCAGCAGCCAAGTAGGTGGTGTCAATGAGCAGTTCTTC; V gene: TRBV4-1; J gene: TRBJ2-1; clone size: many; D gene: .
CDR3 protein: CASSLAGQVGPSGNTIYF; CDR3 DNA: TGCGCCAGCAGCTTGGCCGGGCAGGTCGGACCTTCTGGAAACACCATATATTTT; V gene: TRBV5-1; J gene: TRBJ1-3; clone size: many; D gene: .
CDR3 protein: CASSGQGMNTEAFF; CDR3 DNA: TGTGCCAGCAGTGGACAGGGTATGAACACTGAAGCTTTCTTT; V gene: TRBV6-1; J gene: TRBJ1-1; clone size: .; D gene: TRBD1
CDR3 protein: CASSPGQGSGYTF; CDR3 DNA: TGTGCCAGCAGTCCTGGACAGGGAAGTGGCTACACCTTC; V gene: TRBV6-5; J gene: TRBJ1-2; clone size: many; D gene: TRBD1
CDR3 protein: CSVGSGRVEAFF; CDR3 DNA: TGCAGCGTGGGATCAGGTCGGGTTGAAGCTTTCTTT; V gene: TRBV29-1; J gene: TRBJ1-1; clone size: many; D gene: .
CDR3 protein: CASIPTGGNTIYF; CDR3 DNA: TGTGCCAGCATACCGACAGGGGGAAACACCATATATTTT; V gene: TRBV14; J gene: TRBJ1-3; clone size: few; D gene: TRBD1
CDR3 protein: CSAREESAGEFF; CDR3 DNA: TGCAGTGCTAGGGAAGAGAGCGCTGGGGAGTTCTTC; V gene: TRBV20-1; J gene: TRBJ2-1; clone size: many; D gene: .
CDR3 protein: CASSFNEQFF; CDR3 DNA: TGTGCCAGCAGTTTTAATGAGCAGTTCTTC; V gene: TRBV27; J gene: TRBJ2-1; clone size: many; D gene: .
CDR3 protein: CASRSTRLGEQYF; CDR3 DNA: TGTGCCAGCAGGTCAACTCGGCTGGGGGAGCAGTATTTT; V gene: TRBV5-6; J gene: TRBJ2-3; clone size: .; D gene: .
CDR3 protein: CASSEEGLGGFGADTQYF; CDR3 DNA: TGTGCCAGCAGCGAGGAGGGACTAGGGGGTTTCGGGGCAGATACGCAGTATTTT; V gene: TRBV5-6; J gene: TRBJ2-3; clone size: many; D gene: TRBD2
CDR3 protein: CATSAETANYGYTF; CDR3 DNA: TGTGCCACCAGTGCGGAGACGGCTAACTATGGCTACACCTTC; V gene: TRBV24-1; J gene: TRBJ1-2; clone size: many; D gene: .
CDR3 protein: CASSYQDNYGYTF; CDR3 DNA: TGTGCCAGCAGTTATCAGGATAACTATGGCTACACCTTC; V gene: TRBV7-8; J gene: TRBJ1-2; clone size: few; D gene: .
CDR3 protein: CASSLGTSGSFSTDTQYF; CDR3 DNA: TGCGCCAGCAGCTTGGGAACTAGCGGGTCGTTCAGCACAGATACGCAGTATTTT; V gene: TRBV5-1; J gene: TRBJ2-3; clone size: many; D gene: TRBD2
CDR3 protein: CASSPASAGVATQYF; CDR3 DNA: TGTGCCAGCAGCCCTGCTAGCGCGGGAGTGGCTACGCAGTATTTT; V gene: TRBV7-8; J gene: TRBJ2-3; clone size: many; D gene: TRBD2
CDR3 protein: CASSHLVSAQAGTEAFF; CDR3 DNA: TGCGCCAGCAGCCACCTGGTCTCCGCCCAGGCTGGCACTGAAGCTTTCTTT; V gene: TRBV4-1; J gene: TRBJ1-1; clone size: many; D gene: .
CDR3 protein: CASSSRQTTNEKLFF; CDR3 DNA: TGTGCCAGCAGCTCGCGACAGACAACTAATGAAAAACTGTTTTTT; V gene: TRBV5-4; J gene: TRBJ1-4; clone size: few; D gene: .
CDR3 protein: CAWSEAVHYNQPQHF; CDR3 DNA: TGTGCCTGGAGTGAGGCAGTCCACTACAATCAGCCCCAGCATTTT; V gene: TRBV30; J gene: TRBJ1-5; clone size: .; D gene: .
CDR3 protein: CASSLVENQPQHF; CDR3 DNA: TGTGCCAGCAGCTTAGTGGAGAATCAGCCCCAGCATTTT; V gene: TRBV7-8; J gene: TRBJ1-5; clone size: many; D gene: .